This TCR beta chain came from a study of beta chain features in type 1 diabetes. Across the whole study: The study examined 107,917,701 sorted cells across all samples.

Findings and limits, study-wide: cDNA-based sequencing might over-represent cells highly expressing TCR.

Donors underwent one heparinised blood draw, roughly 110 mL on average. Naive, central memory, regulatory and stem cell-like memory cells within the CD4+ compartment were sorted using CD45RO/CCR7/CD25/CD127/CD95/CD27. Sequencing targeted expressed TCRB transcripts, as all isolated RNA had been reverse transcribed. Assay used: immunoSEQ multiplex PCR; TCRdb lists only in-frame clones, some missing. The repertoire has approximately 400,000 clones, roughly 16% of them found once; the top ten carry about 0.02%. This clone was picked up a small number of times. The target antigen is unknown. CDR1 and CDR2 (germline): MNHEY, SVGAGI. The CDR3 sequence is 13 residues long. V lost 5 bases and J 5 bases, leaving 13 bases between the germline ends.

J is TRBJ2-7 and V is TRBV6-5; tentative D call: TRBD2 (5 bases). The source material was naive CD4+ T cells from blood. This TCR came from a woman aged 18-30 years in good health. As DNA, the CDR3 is TGTGCCAGCAGTGAAACAGCGGCCCACGAGCAGTACTTC. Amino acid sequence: CASSETAAHEQYF.